These 19 T cell receptor beta chains were all obtained from the same sample, sequenced in a study of shared T cell receptors in the human thymus. Sequenced by immunoSEQ multiplex PCR; TCRdb stores in-frame clones only, minus some. Of over 650,000 clones in the sample, more than 70% were seen once. This sample was also put to use in a study of human thymus T cells.

Sequencing was carried out using thymocytes. Receptors originate from a boy under two years old with a congenital heart defect.

The chain carries TRBV25-1 and TRBJ2-7; possible D gene TRBD1, 7 bases. This CDR3 has 16 residues. Per the germline V gene, CDR1 is MGHDK and CDR2 is SYGVNS. The V gene lost 6 bases and the J gene lost 0 bases, with 18 bases spanning the gap. The CDR3 loop reads CASSATRQGGSYEQYF. CDR3 in DNA: TGTGCCAGCAGCGCAACCAGACAGGGAGGCTCCTACGAGCAGTACTTC.

The rearrangement links TRBV14 to TRBJ2-7; 12 nucleotides align to TRBD2. J lost 5 bases, V lost 1 base, and 6 bases had no gene match. The CDR3 has 16 amino acids. Germline assignment: CDR1 SGHDN and CDR2 FVKESK. This CDR3 reads CASSQGLAGVPDEQYF. In DNA form, the CDR3 reads TGTGCCAGCAGCCAAGGACTAGCGGGAGTTCCGGACGAGCAGTACTTC.

The gene calls are TRBV5-6 and TRBJ1-2; the D gene is possibly TRBD1 (5 bases). In germline, CDR1 is SGHDT, CDR2 YYEEEE. The CDR3 covers 16 residues. The V end was cut by 4 bases, the J end by 6 bases, with 22 bases between. The chain's CDR3 is CASSPVGGEDIDGYTF. DNA of the CDR3: TGTGCCAGCAGCCCCGTCGGGGGGGAGGATATCGATGGCTACACCTTC.

This clone was counted a few times. The rearrangement joins TRBV27 to TRBJ1-2; D not resolved. The CDR3 has 17 amino acids. Germline V gives CDR1 MNHEY, CDR2 SMNVEV (reference sequence). V lost 4 bases and J 4 bases, leaving 22 bases between the germline ends. CDR3 protein: CASSSGVEAAMFYGYTF. As DNA, the CDR3 is TGTGCCAGCAGTTCCGGGGTAGAGGCAGCGATGTTCTATGGCTACACCTTC.

This sequence joins TRBV28 and TRBJ2-6, with no clear D. The CDR3 totals 18 residues. Germline V gene sequence: CDR1 MDHEN, CDR2 SYDVKM. V lost 6 bases, J lost 5 bases, and 23 bases lay in between. The CDR3 DNA sequence: TGTGCCAGCAGGTCCCCCCCAGGAAACCTTAGTAGGGCCAACGTCCTGACTTTC. Amino acids: CASRSPPGNLSRANVLTF.

The chain is built from TRBV6-1 and TRBJ1-1; D is ambiguous. Trimming removed 4 bases at V and 5 bases at J, with 2 bases between. This CDR3 region has 10 residues. CDR1 MNHNS and CDR2 SASEGT come from the germline V gene. The CDR3 coding sequence is TGTGCCAGCAGTGCGACTGAAGCTTTCTTT. Translated: CASSATEAFF.

This chain joins TRBV6-5 and TRBJ2-7; TRBD1 matches at 9 bases. Germline lookup yields CDR1 MNHEY and CDR2 SVGAGI. V lost 6 bases to trimming and J lost 11 bases; unmatched junction nucleotides: 8. This CDR3 has 12 residues. The CDR3 DNA sequence: TGTGCCAGCAGCCCTAAACAGGGGGCGAAGTACTTC. Its protein product is CASSPKQGAKYF.

The V and J genes are TRBV6-5 and TRBJ2-7, with 9 bases fitting TRBD2. V was pared by 6 bases and J by 0 bases, with 6 bases of the junction left unmatched. Germline V gene data show CDR1 as MNHEY and CDR2 as SVGAGI. This CDR3 has 15 amino acids. The CDR3 DNA is TGTGCCAGCAGAGGAAGCGGGGGGACCTCCTACGAGCAGTACTTC. The encoded protein is CASRGSGGTSYEQYF.

A note on this clone: Sequence at one end of the junction differs from germline and may be a read error. Different DNA sequences within this sample yield the same CDR3. This chain uses TRBV15 with TRBJ1-6, with TRBD1 identical over 7 bases. This CDR3 is built from 15 residues. Germline assignment: CDR1 LNHNV and CDR2 YYDKDF (reference sequence). The CDR3 loop is CATSRSQGGNSPLHF. The CDR3 bases are TGTGCCACCAGCAGAAGCCAGGGGGGTAATTCCCCCCTCCACTTT.

The CDR3 DNA sequence: TGTGGGGGGGGAGCGGGAGAGAATGAGCAGTTCTTC. This translates into CGGGAGENEQFF. This chain connects TRBV30 to TRBJ2-1; the match to TRBD2 covers 8 bases. The CDR3 loop spans 12 amino acids. The germline gives CDR1 GTSNPN, CDR2 SVGIG (reference sequence).

The rearrangement joins TRBV6-6 to TRBJ1-1; 7 positions match TRBD1. The CDR3 consists of 16 residues. The germline V gene has CDR1 MNHNY and CDR2 SVGAGI (reference sequence). With V trimmed by 0 bases and J by 4 bases, 8 bases remained unmatched. The CDR3 bases are TGTGCCAGCAGTTACTCGTCCGGGACAGTCTGCACTGAAGCTTTCTTT. This encodes CASSYSSGTVCTEAFF.

V is TRBV10-3 and J is TRBJ1-1, with 7 bases that match TRBD1. Germline CDR1 is ENHRY and CDR2 is SYGVKD. The trim removed 4 bases at V and 2 bases at J, leaving 19 bases unmatched. CDR3 length: 19 amino acids. CDR3 sequence (DNA): TGTGCCATCAGTGTGGAACTAGTCCCGGGACAGAGCCTCAACACTGAAGCTTTCTTT. It encodes CAISVELVPGQSLNTEAFF.

V is TRBV6-5 and J is TRBJ1-3; D gene ambiguous. Germline V CDR1 and CDR2: MNHEY, SVGAGI. V was pared by 0 bases and J by 0 bases, with 6 bases between. The CDR3 has 15 amino acids. Written as DNA, the CDR3 is TGTGCCAGCAGTTACTCGCAAGCCTCTGGAAACACCATATATTTT. Its protein product is CASSYSQASGNTIYF.

J is TRBJ1-1 and V is TRBV11-2, with D perhaps TRBD1 (6 bases). Trimming removed 6 bases from V and 1 base from J, with 15 bases in between. Germline V gene sequence: CDR1 SGHAT, CDR2 FQNNGV. The CDR3 totals 15 residues. The CDR3 DNA reads as TGTGCCAGCAGAAACCGGGACACCAAGAACACTGAAGCTTTCTTT. Amino acid sequence: CASRNRDTKNTEAFF.

The rearrangement links TRBV19 to TRBJ1-6, with a weak D call TRBD1 (5 bases). With 5 bases removed from V and 0 bases from J, the gap between germline ends came to 14 bases. Germline lookup yields CDR1 LNHDA and CDR2 SQIVND (reference sequence). The CDR3 runs to 17 residues. The chain's CDR3 is CASSVRRDSSYNSPLHF. Written as DNA, the CDR3 is TGTGCCAGTAGTGTCCGCAGGGATAGCTCCTATAATTCACCCCTCCACTTT.

The chain joins TRBV27 to TRBJ2-3; D is undetermined. CDR1 and CDR2 (germline): MNHEY, SMNVEV (reference sequence). This CDR3 is 13 amino acids long. Trimming pared 6 bases from V and 0 bases from J, leaving 7 bases between. CDR3 sequence (DNA): TGTGCCAGCAGACCGGTCAGCACAGATACGCAGTATTTT. Amino acids: CASRPVSTDTQYF.

In this sample, this clone turned up a few times. The chain has TRBV28 and TRBJ2-7, with 7 positions matching TRBD1. The V and J ends lost 6 bases and 7 bases, in that order; junction bases with no gene match: 9. This CDR3 spans 13 amino acids. From germline, CDR1 is MDHEN and CDR2 SYDVKM. The CDR3, as DNA: TGTGCCAGCAGGGGACAGTCCCCCAGGGAGCAGTACTTC. It translates to CASRGQSPREQYF. The full variable domain, in which reference TRBV28 and TRBJ2-7 provide the parts outside the CDR3, is DVKVTQSSRYLVKRTGEKVFLECVQDMDHENMFWYRQDPGLGLRLIYFSYDVKMKEKGDIPEGYSVSREKKERFSLILESASTNQTSMYLCASRGQSPREQYFGPGTRLTVT.

The CDR3 sequence is CATSRVLSAENSGNTIYF. The CDR3 DNA reads as TGTGCCACCAGCAGGGTACTCTCTGCGGAGAATTCTGGAAACACCATATATTTT. This chain uses TRBV15 with TRBJ1-3; no clear D. V dropped 3 bases and J dropped 1 base, with 19 bases sitting between them. The germline gives CDR1 LNHNV, CDR2 YYDKDF (reference sequence). This CDR3 has 18 residues.

This clone was detected once. CDR3 sequence: CAWSDILGQASLRGNTIYF. CDR3 nucleotide sequence: TGTGCCTGGAGTGATATCCTAGGACAGGCCTCTTTGAGGGGAAACACCATATATTTT. V and J are TRBV30 and TRBJ1-3; 7 nucleotides agree with TRBD1. Germline lookup yields CDR1 GTSNPN and CDR2 SVGIG (reference sequence). The CDR3 has 19 residues. The junction had 19 bases not matched to a gene; V was cut back by 1 base and J by 4 bases.